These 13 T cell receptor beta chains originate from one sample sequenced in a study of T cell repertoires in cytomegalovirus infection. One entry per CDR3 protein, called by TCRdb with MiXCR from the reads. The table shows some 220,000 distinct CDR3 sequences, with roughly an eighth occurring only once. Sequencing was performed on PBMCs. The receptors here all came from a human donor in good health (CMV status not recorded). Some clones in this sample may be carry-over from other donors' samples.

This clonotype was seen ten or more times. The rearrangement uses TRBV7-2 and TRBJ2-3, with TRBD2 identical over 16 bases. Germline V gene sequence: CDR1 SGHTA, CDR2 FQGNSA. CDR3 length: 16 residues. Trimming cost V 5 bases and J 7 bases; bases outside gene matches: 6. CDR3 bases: TGTGCCAGCAGCGCGGGACTAGCGGGGGGGGGTCATACGCAGTATTTT. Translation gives CASSAGLAGGGHTQYF. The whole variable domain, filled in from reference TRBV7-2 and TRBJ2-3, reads GAGVSQSPSNKVTEKGKDVELRCDPISGHTALYWYRQSLGQGLEFLIYFQGNSAPDKSGLPSDRFSAERTGGSVSTLTIQRTQQEDSAVYLCASSAGLAGGGHTQYFGPGTRLTVL.

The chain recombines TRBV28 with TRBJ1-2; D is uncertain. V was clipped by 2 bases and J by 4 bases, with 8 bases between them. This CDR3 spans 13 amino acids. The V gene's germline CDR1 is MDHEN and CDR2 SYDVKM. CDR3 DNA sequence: TGTGCCAGCAGTTTAACTGTGGGCTATGGCTACACCTTC. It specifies CASSLTVGYGYTF.

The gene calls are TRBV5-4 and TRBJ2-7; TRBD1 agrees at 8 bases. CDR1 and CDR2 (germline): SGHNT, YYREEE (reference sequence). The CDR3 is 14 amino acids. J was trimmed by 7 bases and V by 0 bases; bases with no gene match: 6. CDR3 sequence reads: CASSLGQGAREQYF. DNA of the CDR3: TGTGCCAGCAGCTTGGGGCAGGGGGCGCGGGAGCAGTACTTC.

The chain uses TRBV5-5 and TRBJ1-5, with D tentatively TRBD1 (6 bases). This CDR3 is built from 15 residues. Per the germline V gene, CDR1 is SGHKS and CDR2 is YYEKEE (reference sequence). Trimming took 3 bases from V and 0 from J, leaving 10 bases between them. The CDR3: CASSSQGYSNQPQHF. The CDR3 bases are TGTGCCAGCAGCTCACAGGGATATAGCAATCAGCCCCAGCATTTT.

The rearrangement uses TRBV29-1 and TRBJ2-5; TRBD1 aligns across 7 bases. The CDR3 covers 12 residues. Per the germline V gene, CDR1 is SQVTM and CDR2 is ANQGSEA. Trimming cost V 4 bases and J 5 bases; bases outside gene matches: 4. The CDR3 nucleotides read TGCAGCGTTGGGGGACAGACGGAGACCCAGTACTTC. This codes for CSVGGQTETQYF. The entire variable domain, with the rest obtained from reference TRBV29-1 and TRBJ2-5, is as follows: SAVISQKPSRDICQRGTSLTIQCQVDSQVTMMFWYRQQPGQSLTLIATANQGSEATYESGFVIDKFPISRPNLTFSTLTVSNMSPEDSSIYLCSVGGQTETQYFGPGTRLLVL.

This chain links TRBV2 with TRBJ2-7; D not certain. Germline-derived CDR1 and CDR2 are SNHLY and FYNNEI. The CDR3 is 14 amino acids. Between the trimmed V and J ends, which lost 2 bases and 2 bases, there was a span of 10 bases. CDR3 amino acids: CASSERPYPYEQYF. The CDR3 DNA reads TGTGCCAGCAGTGAACGCCCTTACCCCTACGAGCAGTACTTC.

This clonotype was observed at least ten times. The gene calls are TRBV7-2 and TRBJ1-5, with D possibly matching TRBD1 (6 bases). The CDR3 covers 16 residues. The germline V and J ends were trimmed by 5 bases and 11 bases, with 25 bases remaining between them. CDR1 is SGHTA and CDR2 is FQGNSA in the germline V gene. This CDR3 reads CASSPEGRGGIEAQHF. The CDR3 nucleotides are TGTGCCAGCAGCCCCGAGGGTAGGGGGGGGATAGAGGCCCAGCATTTT.

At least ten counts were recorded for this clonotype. The CDR3 loop is CASSLTTGGEYNEQFF. In DNA form, the CDR3 reads TGTGCCAGCAGCTTGACGACAGGGGGCGAGTACAATGAGCAGTTCTTC. The gene calls are TRBV11-1 and TRBJ2-1; 10 bases are shared with TRBD1. Germline V gene data show CDR1 as SGHAT and CDR2 as FQDESV (reference sequence). V gave up 3 bases and J gave up 4 bases; unmatched junction bases: 6. The CDR3 extends over 16 amino acids.

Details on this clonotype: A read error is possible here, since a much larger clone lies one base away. CDR3 protein: CSSREEGETQYF. In DNA form, the CDR3 reads TGCAGTTCTAGAGAAGAGGGAGAGACCCAGTACTTC. The chain employs TRBV20-1 and TRBJ2-5, with D perhaps TRBD2 (5 bases). This CDR3 has 12 residues. Germline CDR1 reads DFQATT; CDR2 reads SNEGSKA (reference sequence).

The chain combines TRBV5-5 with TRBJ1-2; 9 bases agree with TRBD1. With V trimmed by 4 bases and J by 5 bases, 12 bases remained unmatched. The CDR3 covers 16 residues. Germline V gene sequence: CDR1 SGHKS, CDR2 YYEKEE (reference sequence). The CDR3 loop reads CASSPRLPGQGYGYTF. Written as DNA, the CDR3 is TGTGCCAGCAGCCCCCGCCTTCCGGGACAGGGTTATGGCTACACCTTC.

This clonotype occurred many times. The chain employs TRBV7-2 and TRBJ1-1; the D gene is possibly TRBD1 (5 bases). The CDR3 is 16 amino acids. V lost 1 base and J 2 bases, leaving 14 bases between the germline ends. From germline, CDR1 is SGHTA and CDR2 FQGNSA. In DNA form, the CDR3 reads TGTGCCAGCAGCTTAGGTACAGGAAGGAAAAACACTGAAGCTTTCTTT. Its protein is CASSLGTGRKNTEAFF. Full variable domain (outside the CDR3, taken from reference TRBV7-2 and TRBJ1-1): GAGVSQSPSNKVTEKGKDVELRCDPISGHTALYWYRQSLGQGLEFLIYFQGNSAPDKSGLPSDRFSAERTGGSVSTLTIQRTQQEDSAVYLCASSLGTGRKNTEAFFGQGTRLTVV.

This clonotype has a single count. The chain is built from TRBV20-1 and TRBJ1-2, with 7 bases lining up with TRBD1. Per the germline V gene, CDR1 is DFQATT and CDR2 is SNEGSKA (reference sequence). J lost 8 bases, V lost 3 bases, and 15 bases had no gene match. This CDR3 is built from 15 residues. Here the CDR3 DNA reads TGCAGTGCTAGGGGCCCTGACAGGGAATCCGGGGGCTACACCTTC. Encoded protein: CSARGPDRESGGYTF.

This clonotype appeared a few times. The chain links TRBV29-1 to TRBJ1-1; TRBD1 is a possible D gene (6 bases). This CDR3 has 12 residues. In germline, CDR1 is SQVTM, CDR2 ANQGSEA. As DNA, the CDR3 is TGCATCATTTTACAGGGGAACACTGAAGCTTTCTTT. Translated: CIILQGNTEAFF.